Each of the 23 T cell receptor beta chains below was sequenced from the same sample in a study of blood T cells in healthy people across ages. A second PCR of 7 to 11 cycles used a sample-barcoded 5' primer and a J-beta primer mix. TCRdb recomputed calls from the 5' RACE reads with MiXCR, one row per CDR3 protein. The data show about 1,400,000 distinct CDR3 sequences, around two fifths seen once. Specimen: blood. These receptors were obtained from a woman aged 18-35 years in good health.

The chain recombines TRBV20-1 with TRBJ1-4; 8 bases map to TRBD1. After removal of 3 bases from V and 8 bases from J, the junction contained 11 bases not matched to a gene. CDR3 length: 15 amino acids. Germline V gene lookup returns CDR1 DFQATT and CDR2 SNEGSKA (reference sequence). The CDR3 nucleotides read TGCAGTGCTAGTCCCTACAGGGGGTTTTTGGAAAAACTGTTTTTT. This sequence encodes CSASPYRGFLEKLFF.

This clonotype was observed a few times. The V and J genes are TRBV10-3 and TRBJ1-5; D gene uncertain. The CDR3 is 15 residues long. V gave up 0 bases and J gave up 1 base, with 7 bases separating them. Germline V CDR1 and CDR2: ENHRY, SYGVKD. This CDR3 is CAISESGDSNQPQHF. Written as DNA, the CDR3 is TGTGCCATCAGTGAGTCGGGAGACAGCAATCAGCCCCAGCATTTT.

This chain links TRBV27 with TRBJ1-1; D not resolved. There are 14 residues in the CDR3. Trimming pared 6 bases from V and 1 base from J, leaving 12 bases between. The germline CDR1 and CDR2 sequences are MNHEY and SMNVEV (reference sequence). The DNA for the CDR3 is TGTGCCAGCAGCCCCTGGCCGGAGAACACTGAAGCTTTCTTT. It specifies CASSPWPENTEAFF.

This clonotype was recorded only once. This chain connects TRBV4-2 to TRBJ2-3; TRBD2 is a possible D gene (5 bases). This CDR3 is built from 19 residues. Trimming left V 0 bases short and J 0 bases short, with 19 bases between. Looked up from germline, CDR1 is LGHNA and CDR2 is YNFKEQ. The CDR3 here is CASSQDEGLRLASTDTQYF. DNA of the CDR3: TGTGCCAGCAGCCAAGATGAAGGTTTGCGGCTAGCTAGCACAGATACGCAGTATTTT.

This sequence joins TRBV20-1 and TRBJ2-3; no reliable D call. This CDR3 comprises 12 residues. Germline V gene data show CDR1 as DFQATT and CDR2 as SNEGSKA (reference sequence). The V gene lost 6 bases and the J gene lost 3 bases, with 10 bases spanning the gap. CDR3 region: CSAIRSTDTQYF. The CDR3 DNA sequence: TGCAGTGCAATCCGATCAACAGATACGCAGTATTTT.

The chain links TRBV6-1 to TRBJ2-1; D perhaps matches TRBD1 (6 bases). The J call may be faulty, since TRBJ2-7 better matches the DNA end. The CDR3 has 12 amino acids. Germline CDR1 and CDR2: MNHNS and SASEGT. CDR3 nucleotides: TGTGCCACCAGGGGCACCCACAATGAGCAGTACTTC. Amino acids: CATRGTHNEQYF.

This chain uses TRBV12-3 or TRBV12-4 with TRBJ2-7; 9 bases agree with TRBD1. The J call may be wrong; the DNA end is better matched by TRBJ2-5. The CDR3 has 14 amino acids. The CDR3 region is CASSLQGAEETQYF. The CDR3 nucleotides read TGTGCCAGCAGTCTACAGGGGGCTGAGGAGACCCAGTACTTC.

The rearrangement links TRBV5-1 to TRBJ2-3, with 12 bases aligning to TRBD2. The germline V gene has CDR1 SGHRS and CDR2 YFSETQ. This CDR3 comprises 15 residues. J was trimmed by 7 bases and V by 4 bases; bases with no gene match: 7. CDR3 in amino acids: CASSPTSGSGNTQYF. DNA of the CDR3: TGCGCCAGCAGCCCGACTAGCGGGAGTGGAAATACGCAGTATTTT.

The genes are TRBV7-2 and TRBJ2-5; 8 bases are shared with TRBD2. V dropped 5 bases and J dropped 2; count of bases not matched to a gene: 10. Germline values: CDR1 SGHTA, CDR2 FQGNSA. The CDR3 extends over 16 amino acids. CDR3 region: CASSHIAGGKQETQYF. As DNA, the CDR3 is TGTGCCAGCAGCCACATTGCGGGGGGCAAACAAGAGACCCAGTACTTC.

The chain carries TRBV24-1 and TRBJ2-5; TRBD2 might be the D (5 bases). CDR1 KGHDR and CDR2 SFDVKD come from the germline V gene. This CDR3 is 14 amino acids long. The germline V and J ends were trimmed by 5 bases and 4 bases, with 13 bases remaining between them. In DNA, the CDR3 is TGTGCCACCAGTGGGCCCGAGGGTTCAGAGACCCAGTACTTC. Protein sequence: CATSGPEGSETQYF.

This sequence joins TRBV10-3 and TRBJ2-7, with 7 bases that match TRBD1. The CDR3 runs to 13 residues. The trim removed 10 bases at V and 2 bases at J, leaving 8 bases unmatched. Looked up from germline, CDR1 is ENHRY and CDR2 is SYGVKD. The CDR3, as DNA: TGTGCCAGCACCACGGGACAGACCTACGAGCAGTACTTC. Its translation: CASTTGQTYEQYF.

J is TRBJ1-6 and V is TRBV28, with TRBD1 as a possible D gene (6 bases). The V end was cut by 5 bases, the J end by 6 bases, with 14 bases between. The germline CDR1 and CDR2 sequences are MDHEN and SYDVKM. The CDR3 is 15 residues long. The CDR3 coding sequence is TGTGCCAGCAGTGGTCGGGACATTCTTAATTCACCCCTCCACTTT. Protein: CASSGRDILNSPLHF.

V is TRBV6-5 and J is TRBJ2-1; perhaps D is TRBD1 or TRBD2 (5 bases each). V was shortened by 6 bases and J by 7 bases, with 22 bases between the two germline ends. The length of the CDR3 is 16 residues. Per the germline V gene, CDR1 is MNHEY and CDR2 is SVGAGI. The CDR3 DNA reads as TGTGCCAGCAGGTTCGGGACGGACATGAAGGTTAATGAGCAGTTCTTC. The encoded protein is CASRFGTDMKVNEQFF.

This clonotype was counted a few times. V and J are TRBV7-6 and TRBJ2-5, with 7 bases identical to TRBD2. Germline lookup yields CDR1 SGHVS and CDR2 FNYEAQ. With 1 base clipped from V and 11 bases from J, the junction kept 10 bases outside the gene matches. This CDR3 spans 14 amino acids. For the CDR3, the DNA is TGTGCCAGCAGCTTAGAACTAGCGAACAATGAGCAGTACTTC. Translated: CASSLELANNEQYF.

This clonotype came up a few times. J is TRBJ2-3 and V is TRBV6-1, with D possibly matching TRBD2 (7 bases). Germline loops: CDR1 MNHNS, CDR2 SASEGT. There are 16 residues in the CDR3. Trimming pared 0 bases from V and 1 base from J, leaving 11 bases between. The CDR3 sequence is CASSEAKGGGTDTQYF. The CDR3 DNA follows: TGTGCCAGCAGTGAAGCGAAAGGGGGGGGCACAGATACGCAGTATTTT.

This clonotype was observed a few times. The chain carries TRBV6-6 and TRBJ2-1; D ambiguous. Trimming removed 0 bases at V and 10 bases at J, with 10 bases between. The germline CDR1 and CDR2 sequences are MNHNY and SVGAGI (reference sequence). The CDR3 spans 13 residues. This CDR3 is CASSYSAFGEQFF. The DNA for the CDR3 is TGTGCCAGCAGTTACTCGGCCTTCGGGGAGCAGTTCTTC.

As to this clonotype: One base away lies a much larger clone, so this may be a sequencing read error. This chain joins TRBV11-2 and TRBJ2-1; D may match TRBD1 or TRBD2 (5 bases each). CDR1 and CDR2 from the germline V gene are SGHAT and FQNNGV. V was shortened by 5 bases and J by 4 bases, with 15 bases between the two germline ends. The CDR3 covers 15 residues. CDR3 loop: CASSPGSTYYNEQFF. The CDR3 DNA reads TGTGCCAGCAGCCCAGGGAGTACTTATTACAATGAGCAGTTCTTC.

CDR3 nucleotide sequence: TGCAGTGCTAGAGATCTGCCAGCTAGCACAGATACGCAGTATTTT. As protein: CSARDLPASTDTQYF. The V and J genes are TRBV20-1 and TRBJ2-3; D is uncertain. This CDR3 has 15 amino acids. V lost 0 bases to trimming and J lost 0 bases, with 10 bases between them. The germline V gene has CDR1 DFQATT and CDR2 SNEGSKA (reference sequence).

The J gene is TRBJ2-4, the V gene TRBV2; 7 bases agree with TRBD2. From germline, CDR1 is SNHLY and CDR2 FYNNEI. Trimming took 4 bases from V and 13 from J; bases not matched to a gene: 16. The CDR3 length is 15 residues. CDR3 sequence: CASSVRVAGDNEQYF. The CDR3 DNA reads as TGTGCCAGCAGTGTTAGGGTAGCGGGCGACAATGAGCAGTACTTC.

The CDR3 nucleotides are TGTGCCAGCAGACCTCCAGGGGGCGGCGGCACCTTC. This sequence encodes CASRPPGGGGTF. The chain combines TRBV7-9 with TRBJ1-2, with 8 bases fitting TRBD1. V gave up 6 bases and J gave up 13 bases; unmatched junction bases: 10. The CDR3 has 12 amino acids. CDR1 and CDR2 from the germline V gene are SEHNR and FQNEAQ (reference sequence).

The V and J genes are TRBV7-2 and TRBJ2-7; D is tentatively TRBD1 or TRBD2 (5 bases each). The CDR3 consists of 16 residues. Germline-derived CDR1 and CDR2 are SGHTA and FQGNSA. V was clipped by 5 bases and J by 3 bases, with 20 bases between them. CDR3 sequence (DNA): TGTGCCAGCAGCCCTGACGGCTTTGGGGGAAACTACGAGCAGTACTTC. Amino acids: CASSPDGFGGNYEQYF. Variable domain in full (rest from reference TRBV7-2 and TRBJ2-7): GAGVSQSPSNKVTEKGKDVELRCDPISGHTALYWYRQSLGQGLEFLIYFQGNSAPDKSGLPSDRFSAERTGGSVSTLTIQRTQQEDSAVYLCASSPDGFGGNYEQYFGPGTRLTVT.

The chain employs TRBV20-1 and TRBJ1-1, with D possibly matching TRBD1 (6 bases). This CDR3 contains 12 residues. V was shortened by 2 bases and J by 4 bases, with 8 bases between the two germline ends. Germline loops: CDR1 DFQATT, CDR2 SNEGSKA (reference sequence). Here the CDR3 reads CSARNRATEAFF. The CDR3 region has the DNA TGCAGTGCTAGAAACAGGGCCACTGAAGCTTTCTTT.

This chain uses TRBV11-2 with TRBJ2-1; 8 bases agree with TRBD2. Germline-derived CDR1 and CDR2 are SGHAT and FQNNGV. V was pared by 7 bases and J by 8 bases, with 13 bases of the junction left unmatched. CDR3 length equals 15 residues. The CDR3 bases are TGTGCCAGCAACCCCCGGGGGACTAGTTGGGATGAGCAGTTCTTC. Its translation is CASNPRGTSWDEQFF.